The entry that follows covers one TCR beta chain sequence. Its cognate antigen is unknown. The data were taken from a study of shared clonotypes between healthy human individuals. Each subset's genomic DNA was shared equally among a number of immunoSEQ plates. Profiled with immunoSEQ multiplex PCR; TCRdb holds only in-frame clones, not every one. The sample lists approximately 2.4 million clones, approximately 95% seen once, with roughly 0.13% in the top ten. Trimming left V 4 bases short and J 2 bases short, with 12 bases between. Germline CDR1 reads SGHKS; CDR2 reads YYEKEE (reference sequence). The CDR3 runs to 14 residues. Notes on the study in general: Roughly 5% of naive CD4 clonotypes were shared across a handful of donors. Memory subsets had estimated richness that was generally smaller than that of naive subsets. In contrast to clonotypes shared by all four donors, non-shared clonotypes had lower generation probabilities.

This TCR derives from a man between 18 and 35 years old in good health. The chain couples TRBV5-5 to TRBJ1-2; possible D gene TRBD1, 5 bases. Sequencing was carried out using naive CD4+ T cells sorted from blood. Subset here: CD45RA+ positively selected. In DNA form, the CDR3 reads TGTGCCAGCAGCCCTCACACAGGAAACTATGGCTACACCTTC. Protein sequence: CASSPHTGNYGYTF.